This TCR beta chain was recorded in a study of T cell responses to AZD1222 COVID-19 vaccine. With 8 bases clipped from V and 4 bases from J, the junction kept 9 bases outside the gene matches. The CDR3 has 14 amino acids. Per the germline V gene, CDR1 is MNHEY and CDR2 is SVGAGI. Second-dose schedules of about 4 or about 12 weeks were combined. Produced via immunoSEQ multiplex PCR; TCRdb's table is partial and in-frame only. The table lists about 35,000 clones, 86% of them singletons. The TCR comes from an adult who received the AZD1222 COVID-19 vaccine. The rearrangement links TRBV6-5 to TRBJ1-1; 8 nucleotides agree with TRBD1. This specimen was peripheral blood, taken 28 days after the second AZD1222 dose. CDR3 in amino acids: CASVRTGGSTEAFF. CDR3 DNA: TGTGCCAGCGTACGTACAGGGGGAAGCACTGAAGCTTTCTTT.